This TCR beta chain appears in the sequencing data of a study of siplizumab effects on memory and regulatory T cells (dated by TCRdb to about 2019). At the level of the whole study: The effect of the anti-CD2 antibody siplizumab on alloreactive T-cell subsets was examined in allogeneic mixed lymphocyte reactions constructed from human PBMCs.

The library was prepared using the immunoSEQ multiplex PCR assay. Roughly 10^5 TCR templates per sample were assayed on the deep sequencing platform. Genomic DNA extracted from sorted T cells was used for TCRbeta CDR3 sequencing. The authors' pipeline ran thus. Clonal analysis of TCRbeta CDR3 data was done in the R programming language. Alloreactive CD4+ and CD8+ clones were defined by comparing unstimulated samples with post-reaction CFSE-low samples. By matching sequences to the repertoires of sorted unstimulated Treg and non-Treg cells, each alloreactive CD4+ clone was assigned a regulatory or non-regulatory origin. This is the immuneACCESS table as TCRdb keeps it, with only in-frame sequences that have V and J called. A part of the clones is gone; compared with another copy, unresolved V genes explain less than half, and the rest is unexplained. That table is the source of V, J and clone size, and D and trimming were worked out from the DNA. The sample table lists 65,000 to 90,000 clones, 85% to 95% of them with a count of one. Roughly 4.7% of the sample is held by the ten biggest clonotypes.

Sorted unstimulated T cells, along with proliferating T cells recovered from mixed lymphocyte reactions, underwent TCRbeta CDR3 sequencing. Fresh whole blood from approximately 9 HLA-typed healthy donors was used to isolate PBMCs. About this clone: Which antigen it targets is not known. Per-nucleotide qualities are absent, and no much larger clonotype sits a single base away.

The germline V gene provides CDR1 SGHTA and CDR2 FQGTGA. A distance of 17 bases separates the germline ends of V and J, which lose 7 bases and 3 bases respectively. The CDR3 contains 15 residues, cysteine and phenylalanine counted. Only the CDR3 DNA stays, 45 bases, in frame from base 1. The full study reports these points: Roughly 80-97% of proliferating CD4+ or CD8+ clones could not be assigned a naive or memory phenotype. Because sequences at frequencies below about 10^-5 were poorly captured, only a minor fraction of alloreactive clones could be mapped back to unstimulated subsets. The suppressive function of proliferating Tregs from siplizumab cultures was not functionally confirmed. Compared with memory T cells, unstimulated naive T cells appeared more diverse, and naive cells seemed to make a substantial contribution to the alloresponse. The cumulative frequency of alloreactive sequences that could be traced back to unstimulated CD4+ memory T cells was significantly reduced by siplizumab. In reactions with siplizumab, an average of approximately 69% of mappable alloreactive CD4+ clones were Treg-derived, compared with roughly 26% in control reactions.

The sequence was obtained from a human donor in good health. Sequences were obtained from CD8+ T cells sorted from blood. The rearrangement combines TRBV7-3 with TRBJ2-3, and perhaps TRBD2 as D gene, on 6 matching bases. The sequenced DNA: TGTGCCAGCACCGAGGAGCAGGGAGGAACAGATACGCAGTATTTT. Translated, it reads CASTEEQGGTDTQYF. The CDR3, completed at both ends by the reference TRBV7-3 and TRBJ2-3 genes, gives the full variable domain GAGVSQTPSNKVTEKGKYVELRCDPISGHTALYWYRQSLGQGPEFLIYFQGTGAADDSGLPNDRFFAVRPEGSVSTLKIQRTERGDSAVYLCASTEEQGGTDTQYFGPGTRLTVL.